The entry that follows covers one T cell receptor (beta chain) sequence. The antigen remains unidentified. Assay used: immunoSEQ multiplex PCR; TCRdb lists only in-frame clones, some missing. The sample records 30,000 to 45,000 clones, approximately 88% being singletons. The data belong to a study of T cell clonotyping in hematopoietic cell transplantation. Study-wide findings and caveats: Few recipient clonotypes overlapped donors; over 97% were de novo at given depth. After transplant, recipient diversity fell while pathologically expanded clonotypes grew through day 180. Cells were unsorted, so CD4 and CD8 contributions were not separated. Broader posttransplant TCR repertoire diversity was predicted by graft donor and pretransplant recipient Inverse Simpson Index values.

V was cut by 0 bases and J by 2 bases, with 11 bases left in between. This CDR3 spans 16 amino acids. Germline-derived CDR1 and CDR2 are SGHNT and YYREEE (reference sequence). Sequencing was done on a sample of peripheral blood mononuclear cells. The TCR was taken from a woman aged 35 to 49 in good health. Some clones in this sample may be carry-over from other donors' samples. The chain joins TRBV5-4 to TRBJ2-2; possible D gene TRBD2, 5 bases. CDR3 sequence reads: CASSLEAGINTGELFF. Written as DNA, the CDR3 is TGTGCCAGCAGCTTGGAGGCGGGTATTAACACCGGGGAGCTGTTTTTT.